This passage covers 19 T cell receptor beta chains from one sample sequenced in a study of T cells in Graves' hyperthyroidism and ophthalmopathy. TCR beta CDR3 sequences were amplified from RNA transcripts. Researchers ran a first-round RT-PCR on the TCR CDR3 using the HTBI primer set. TCRdb called the multiplex PCR reads again in MiXCR, with one record for every CDR3 protein. The data contain some 370,000 distinct CDR3 sequences, 17% of them seen just once; the ten biggest clones take up 30% to 35%. Material for sequencing was blood. The receptors stem from a woman aged 25-40 years with Graves' hyperthyroidism that later progressed to Graves' ophthalmopathy.

The chain is built from TRBV12-3 or TRBV12-4 and TRBJ1-4; 8 nucleotides match TRBD1. V shed 4 bases, J shed 7 bases, and the junction held 5 bases outside the gene matches. The CDR3 sequence is 14 residues long. CDR3 nucleotide sequence: TGTGCCAGCAGTTCACAGGGGGGCGGTGAAAAACTGTTTTTT. As protein: CASSSQGGGEKLFF.

Many counts were recorded for this clonotype. The chain recombines TRBV20-1 with TRBJ2-5; 7 nucleotides agree with TRBD2. With 4 bases clipped from V and 11 bases from J, the junction kept 10 bases outside the gene matches. CDR1 DFQATT and CDR2 SNEGSKA come from the germline V gene (reference sequence). This CDR3 contains 12 residues. The CDR3 is CSAKASGSLQYF. In DNA, the CDR3 is TGCAGTGCTAAGGCTAGCGGTTCCTTACAGTACTTC.

The CDR3 sequence is CASSGGTFAVQETQYF. In nucleotides, the CDR3 is TGTGCCAGCTCGGGCGGGACATTTGCCGTTCAAGAGACCCAGTACTTC. The rearrangement joins TRBV12-3 or TRBV12-4 to TRBJ2-5; D possibly uses TRBD1 or TRBD2 (6 bases each). The CDR3 spans 16 residues. V lost 8 bases and J lost 2, with 21 bases in between.

The J gene is TRBJ2-7, the V gene TRBV10-1; no definite D call. CDR3 size: 12 residues. The V and J ends lost 3 bases and 7 bases respectively, with 10 bases between them. CDR1 WNHNN and CDR2 SYGVQD come from the germline V gene (reference sequence). DNA of the CDR3: TGCGCCAGCAGTGATGTCGGCCCGGAGCAGTACTTC. This gives the protein CASSDVGPEQYF.

This clonotype came up many times. The gene calls are TRBV12-3 or TRBV12-4 and TRBJ2-1, with D possibly matching TRBD1 (6 bases). The CDR3 is 13 residues long. V was cut by 10 bases and J by 7 bases, with 17 bases left in between. For the CDR3, the DNA is TGTGCCATTAAGGGGGACACCAATAATGAGCAGTTCTTC. As protein: CAIKGDTNNEQFF.

This clonotype was detected a few times. The rearrangement joins TRBV29-1 to TRBJ1-1; D is possibly TRBD1 (6 bases). The CDR3 covers 14 residues. Trimming cost V 8 bases and J 4 bases, with 20 bases left between them. From germline, CDR1 is SQVTM and CDR2 ANQGSEA. CDR3 sequence: CSLTGGQGGTEAFF. The CDR3 DNA reads as TGCAGCCTTACGGGGGGGCAGGGAGGCACTGAAGCTTTCTTT. Filled out from reference TRBV29-1 and TRBJ1-1, the complete variable domain reads SAVISQKPSRDICQRGTSLTIQCQVDSQVTMMFWYRQQPGQSLTLIATANQGSEATYESGFVIDKFPISRPNLTFSTLTVSNMSPEDSSIYLCSLTGGQGGTEAFFGQGTRLTVV.

The J gene is TRBJ1-2, the V gene TRBV7-2, with D unresolved. CDR1 and CDR2 (germline): SGHTA, FQGNSA. The CDR3 length is 15 residues. Trimming cost V 1 base and J 8 bases, with 17 bases left between them. The CDR3 DNA reads TGTGCCAGCAGCTTAGTCTCTGCGGGGTTGGGGGGCTACACCTTC. It yields the protein CASSLVSAGLGGYTF.

There are a few counts of this clonotype. Being one base from a much bigger clone, this may be a read error. The V and J genes are TRBV28 and TRBJ1-6, with a weak D call TRBD1 (5 bases). Per germline, CDR1 MDHEN and CDR2 SYDVKM. V was clipped by 7 bases and J by 3 bases, with 13 bases between them. The CDR3 contains 15 residues. CDR3 nucleotide sequence: TGTGCCAGCAAAGGTGACAGTAGCTATAATTCACCCCTCCACTTT. It specifies CASKGDSSYNSPLHF.

The table lists this clonotype with many counts. The V gene is TRBV6-1, the J gene TRBJ1-1, with no clear D. Germline V gene data show CDR1 as MNHNS and CDR2 as SASEGT. This CDR3 comprises 13 residues. CDR3 amino acids: CTTLGGINTEAFF. For the CDR3, the DNA is TGTACTACCCTTGGAGGGATTAACACTGAAGCTTTCTTT.

The J gene is TRBJ1-1, the V gene TRBV6-2 or TRBV6-3; D is perhaps TRBD1 (6 bases). V was trimmed by 5 bases and J by 1 base, leaving 14 bases between them. Germline CDR1 reads MNHEY; CDR2 reads SVGEGT. CDR3 length: 15 residues. The CDR3 bases are TGTGCCAGCAGTGTTGGCAGGGGTACGAACACTGAAGCTTTCTTT. Translating it yields CASSVGRGTNTEAFF.

This chain uses TRBV4-2 with TRBJ1-1; possibly TRBD1 for D (5 bases). This CDR3 contains 15 residues. The germline V gene encodes CDR1 LGHNA and CDR2 YNFKEQ. V lost 0 bases and J 5 bases, leaving 13 bases between the germline ends. In DNA form, the CDR3 reads TGTGCCAGCAGCCAAGATAAGCCAGGGCGGACTGAAGCTTTCTTT. Protein sequence: CASSQDKPGRTEAFF.

This clonotype was observed many times. CDR3 sequence (DNA): TGTGCCAGCAGTGCCGGACAGGGCAATCAGCCCCAGCATTTT. Translated, it gives CASSAGQGNQPQHF. The chain uses TRBV12-3 or TRBV12-4 and TRBJ1-5, with TRBD1 identical over 7 bases. V lost 5 bases to trimming and J lost 2 bases; unmatched junction nucleotides: 3. CDR3 length: 14 amino acids.

This clonotype has more than one count but fewer than ten. J is TRBJ2-5 and V is TRBV7-8, with D perhaps assigned TRBD1 or TRBD2 (5 bases each). Germline CDR1 and CDR2: SGHVS and FQNEAQ. CDR3 length: 15 amino acids. With 5 bases removed from V and 1 base from J, the gap between germline ends came to 14 bases. The CDR3 loop reads CASSPSGPLQETQYF. As DNA, the CDR3 is TGTGCCAGCAGCCCCTCGGGACCGCTCCAAGAGACCCAGTACTTC.

This clonotype was recorded many times. The chain carries TRBV10-3 and TRBJ1-6; D remains unclear. Deletions cut 7 bases from V and 2 bases from J, with 12 bases between. Germline CDR1 reads ENHRY; CDR2 reads SYGVKD. The CDR3 is 15 amino acids. The CDR3 DNA sequence: TGTGCCATCAACCGACGAGAGACCTATAATTCACCCCTCCACTTT. It is translated as CAINRRETYNSPLHF.

This clonotype occurred many times. The gene calls are TRBV7-8 and TRBJ2-7; possibly TRBD2 for D (5 bases). Germline V gives CDR1 SGHVS, CDR2 FQNEAQ. Trimming cost V 1 base and J 0 bases, with 16 bases left between them. The CDR3 totals 17 residues. CDR3 sequence: CASSLVVGLPSSYEQYF. CDR3 sequence (DNA): TGTGCCAGCAGCTTAGTGGTCGGACTCCCGAGCTCCTACGAGCAGTACTTC.

This clonotype was found a few times. The chain employs TRBV5-4 and TRBJ2-5; D gene ambiguous. The CDR3 loop spans 12 amino acids. In germline, CDR1 is SGHNT, CDR2 YYREEE (reference sequence). Between the trimmed V and J ends, which lost 0 bases and 7 bases, there was a span of 7 bases. The CDR3 protein is CASSLGARTQYF. CDR3 DNA sequence: TGTGCCAGCAGCTTGGGGGCACGGACCCAGTACTTC.

Ten or more counts support this clonotype. This chain links TRBV27 with TRBJ1-4; D is ambiguous. CDR1 and CDR2 (germline): MNHEY, SMNVEV (reference sequence). CDR3 length: 16 amino acids. The V end was cut by 3 bases, the J end by 3 bases, with 14 bases between. Here the CDR3 DNA reads TGTGCCAGCAGTTTTGCCCCCCCCCGAGCTAATGAAAAACTGTTTTTT. Translated, it gives CASSFAPPRANEKLFF.

The chain joins TRBV20-1 to TRBJ2-7, with TRBD1 as a possible D gene (6 bases). The CDR3 spans 14 residues. Per germline, CDR1 DFQATT and CDR2 SNEGSKA (reference sequence). The germline V and J ends were trimmed by 0 bases and 4 bases, with 13 bases remaining between them. The CDR3 reads CSARDQDRLYEQYF. The CDR3 DNA reads TGCAGTGCTAGAGATCAGGACAGACTATACGAGCAGTACTTC.

About this clonotype: Given a much more abundant clone one base away, this may be a read error. The V gene is TRBV7-9, the J gene TRBJ1-1; no definite D call. V was trimmed by 7 bases and J by 9 bases, leaving 21 bases between them. Germline lookup yields CDR1 SEHNR and CDR2 FQNEAQ (reference sequence). CDR3 length equals 14 residues. The DNA of the CDR3 is TGTGCCAGCAACCAAGGCGGGTCGGCCCCAAAAGCTTTCTTT. It specifies CASNQGGSAPKAFF.